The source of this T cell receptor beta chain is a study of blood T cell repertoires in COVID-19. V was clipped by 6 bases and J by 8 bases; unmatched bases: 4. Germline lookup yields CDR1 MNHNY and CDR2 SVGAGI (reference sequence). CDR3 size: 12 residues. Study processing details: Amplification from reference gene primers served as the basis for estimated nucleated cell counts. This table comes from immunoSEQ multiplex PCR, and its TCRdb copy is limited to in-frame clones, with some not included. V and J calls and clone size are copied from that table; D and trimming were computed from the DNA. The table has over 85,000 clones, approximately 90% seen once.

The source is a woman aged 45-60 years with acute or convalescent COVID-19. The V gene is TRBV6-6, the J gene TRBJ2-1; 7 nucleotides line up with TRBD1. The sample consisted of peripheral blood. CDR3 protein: CASSQQGHEQFF. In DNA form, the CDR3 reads TGTGCCAGCAGCCAACAGGGGCATGAGCAGTTCTTC.